This record covers a single TCR beta chain. What it recognizes is unknown. Between the trimmed V and J ends, which lost 4 bases and 8 bases, there was a span of 32 bases. CDR3 size: 19 residues. Germline CDR1 and CDR2: SGHAT and FQNNGV. The data originate from a study of Graves' ophthalmopathy and Graves' hyperthyroidism. On the study more broadly: Peripheral blood (taken before any treatment) was collected at initial diagnosis. General study results and limits: Stable hyperthyroidism and ophthalmopathy were told apart by a 13-signature model, which achieved 85% to 90% sensitivity and approximately 82% specificity. The model predicted progression of ophthalmopathy with a sensitivity of approximately 68%, and its specificity was roughly 72%.

TCR beta CDR3 amplification used RNA transcripts. The first-round RT-PCR employed HTBI primers together with the Qiagen OneStep RT-PCR kit. A multiplex PCR was then performed as the second round. TCRdb ran MiXCR on the multiplex PCR reads and lists one entry per CDR3 protein. The top ten clones hold approximately 7.7% of a sample with hundreds of thousands of distinct CDR3 sequences, around a fifth of them seen once. PBMCs originated in under 13 ml of fresh peripheral blood. The source of this sequence is a woman younger than 35 with stable Graves' hyperthyroidism. Some clones in this sample may be carry-over from other donors' samples. The V gene is TRBV11-2, the J gene TRBJ1-2; the D is unclear. The sequenced material came from peripheral blood. The CDR3 DNA reads TGTGCCAGCAGCTCTTATTCCCTTTATAGGGAAAAGAGTGGTGTGGGCTACACCTTC. This translates into CASSSYSLYREKSGVGYTF.